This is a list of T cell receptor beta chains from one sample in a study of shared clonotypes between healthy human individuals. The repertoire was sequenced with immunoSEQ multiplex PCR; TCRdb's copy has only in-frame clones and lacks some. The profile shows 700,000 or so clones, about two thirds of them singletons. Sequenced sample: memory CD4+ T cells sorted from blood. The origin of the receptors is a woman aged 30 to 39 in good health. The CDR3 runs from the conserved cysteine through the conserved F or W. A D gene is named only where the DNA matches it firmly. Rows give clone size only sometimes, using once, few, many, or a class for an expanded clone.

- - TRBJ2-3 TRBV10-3 CAISENGRTDTQYF TGTGCCATCAGTGAGAACGGGAGAACAGATACGCAGTATTTT
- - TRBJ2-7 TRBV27 CASSSPASHEQYF TGTGCCAGCAGTTCCCCCGCTAGCCACGAGCAGTACTTC
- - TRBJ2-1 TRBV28 CASSPDQGGQNEQFF TGTGCCAGCAGTCCCGACCAGGGAGGTCAGAATGAGCAGTTCTTC
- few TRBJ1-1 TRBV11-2 CASSLRGGETEAFF TGTGCCAGCAGCCTCAGAGGGGGGGAGACTGAAGCTTTCTTT
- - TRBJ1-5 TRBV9 CASSPGGPSQPQHF TGTGCCAGCAGCCCCGGGGGGCCTAGTCAGCCCCAGCATTTT
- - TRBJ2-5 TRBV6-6 CASGPRGLETQYF TGTGCCAGCGGCCCGAGAGGATTGGAGACCCAGTACTTC
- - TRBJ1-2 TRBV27 CASRALGTYPPNYGYTF TGTGCCAGCAGGGCCCTAGGGACTTATCCACCTAACTATGGCTACACCTTC
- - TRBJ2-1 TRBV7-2 CASSLVRRYSYNEQFF TGTGCCAGCAGCTTAGTAAGGAGATACTCCTACAATGAGCAGTTCTTC
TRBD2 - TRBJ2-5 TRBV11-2 CASSPGLAGGRQETQYF TGTGCCAGCAGCCCAGGACTAGCGGGAGGGAGGCAAGAGACCCAGTACTTC
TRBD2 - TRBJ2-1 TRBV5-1 CASSFSGLAGSPGNEQFF TGCGCCAGCAGCTTCTCGGGACTAGCGGGTTCACCCGGCAATGAGCAGTTCTTC
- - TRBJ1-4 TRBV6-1 CASSGRLGVEKLFF TGTGCCAGCAGTGGAAGGCTCGGGGTTGAAAAACTGTTTTTT
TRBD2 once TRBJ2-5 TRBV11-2 CASSLGASGGGEETQYF TGTGCCAGCAGCTTAGGAGCTAGCGGGGGAGGAGAAGAGACCCAGTACTTC
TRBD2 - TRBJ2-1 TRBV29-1 CSVGGGNSGSGNEQFF TGCAGCGTTGGGGGAGGTAACAGCGGGAGTGGCAATGAGCAGTTCTTC
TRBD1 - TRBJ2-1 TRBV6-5 CASSRQGAKINEQFF TGTGCCAGCAGTCGACAGGGGGCGAAAATAAATGAGCAGTTCTTC
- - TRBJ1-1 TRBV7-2 CASSLGQSSTEAFF TGTGCCAGCAGCTTAGGGCAGTCTTCGACTGAAGCTTTCTTT
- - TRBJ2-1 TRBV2 CASSERNPTGGLLDEQFF TGTGCCAGCAGTGAAAGGAACCCGACCGGGGGTCTTCTCGATGAGCAGTTCTTC
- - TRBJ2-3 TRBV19 CASSWQGRSDTQYF TGTGCCAGTAGCTGGCAGGGGAGATCAGATACGCAGTATTTT
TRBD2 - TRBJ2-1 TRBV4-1 CASSQPLRGSRNEQFF TGCGCCAGCAGCCAACCACTGCGCGGGAGCCGCAATGAGCAGTTCTTC
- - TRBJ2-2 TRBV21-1 CASSNRQGSYTGELFF TGTGCCAGCAGCAACAGGCAGGGTAGCTACACCGGGGAGCTGTTTTTT
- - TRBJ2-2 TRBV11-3 CASSSETGELFF TGTGCCAGCAGCTCTGAGACTGGGGAGCTGTTTTTT
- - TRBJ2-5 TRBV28 CASRRDFEETQYF TGTGCCAGCAGGCGGGACTTCGAAGAGACCCAGTACTTC
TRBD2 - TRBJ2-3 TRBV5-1 CASGLAGGPGNTQYF TGCGCCAGCGGGCTAGCGGGAGGTCCCGGGAATACGCAGTATTTT
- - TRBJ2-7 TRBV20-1 CSFQGVGEQYF TGCAGTTTCCAGGGTGTCGGCGAGCAGTACTTC
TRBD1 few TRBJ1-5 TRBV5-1 CASSLYGDSGQPQHF TGCGCCAGCAGCTTGTATGGGGACAGTGGTCAGCCCCAGCATTTT
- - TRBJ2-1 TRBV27 CASSPTRDSYNEQFF TGTGCCAGCAGTCCAACCAGAGACTCCTACAATGAGCAGTTCTTC
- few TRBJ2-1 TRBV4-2 CASSQEGYNEQFF TGTGCCAGCAGCCAAGAAGGCTACAATGAGCAGTTCTTC
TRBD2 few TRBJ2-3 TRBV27 CASSLLSLAGDIPDTQYF TGTGCCAGCAGTTTATTATCCCTAGCGGGAGACATCCCAGATACGCAGTATTTT
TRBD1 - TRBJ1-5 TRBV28 CASSPYRGEYQPQHF TGTGCCAGCAGCCCGTACAGGGGCGAGTATCAGCCCCAGCATTTT
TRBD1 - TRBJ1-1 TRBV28 CAITGVARAFF TGTGCCATTACAGGGGTCGCTCGGGCTTTCTTT
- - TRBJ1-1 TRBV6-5 CASRAGGNTEAFF TGTGCCAGCAGGGCGGGAGGAAACACTGAAGCTTTCTTT
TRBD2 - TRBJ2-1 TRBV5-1 CASSSRPTSGIGNEQFF TGCGCCAGCAGCTCAAGGCCGACTAGCGGGATAGGGAATGAGCAGTTCTTC
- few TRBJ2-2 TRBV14 CASSPRGTFPNTGELFF TGTGCCAGCAGCCCACGAGGGACTTTTCCGAACACCGGGGAGCTGTTTTTT
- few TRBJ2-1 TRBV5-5 CASSLPPNEQFF TGTGCCAGCAGCTTGCCCCCCAATGAGCAGTTCTTC
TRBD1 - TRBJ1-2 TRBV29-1 CSVGADRGYGYTF TGCAGCGTTGGAGCGGACAGGGGATATGGCTACACCTTC
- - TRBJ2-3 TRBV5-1 CASSLDGRDPDTQYF TGCGCCAGCAGCTTGGACGGGAGAGATCCAGATACGCAGTATTTT
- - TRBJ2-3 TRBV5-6 CASKGWDTDTQYF TGTGCCAGCAAGGGTTGGGACACAGATACGCAGTATTTT
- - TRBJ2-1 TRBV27 CASSLGSLVYNEQFF TGTGCCAGCAGTTTAGGGTCGCTAGTTTACAATGAGCAGTTCTTC
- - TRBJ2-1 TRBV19 CASSIVGGFEQFF TGTGCCAGTAGTATAGTGGGGGGCTTTGAGCAGTTCTTC
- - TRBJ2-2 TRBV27 CASSLFGWERTGELFF TGTGCCAGCAGTTTGTTCGGGTGGGAGAGGACCGGGGAGCTGTTTTTT
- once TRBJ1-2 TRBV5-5 CASSLGGTGVYGYTF TGTGCCAGCAGCTTGGGAGGAACAGGAGTCTATGGCTACACCTTC
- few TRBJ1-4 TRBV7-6 CASSRRSTTNEKLFF TGTGCCAGCAGCCGGAGGTCGACAACTAATGAAAAACTGTTTTTT
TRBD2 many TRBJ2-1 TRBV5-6 CASSFISGSGVDEQFF TGTGCCAGCAGCTTTATTAGCGGGAGCGGGGTGGATGAGCAGTTCTTC